This T cell receptor (beta chain) was observed in a study of shared clonotypes between healthy human individuals. Study-level results: With few donors, the genetic and exposure-history diversity represented was limited. Several donors held about 5.1% of naive CD4 clonotypes in common.

For every subset, genomic DNA was evenly distributed across several immunoSEQ plates. Generated by immunoSEQ multiplex PCR, the TCRdb table keeps only in-frame clones and is missing some. The sample consists of about 2.5 million clones, under 95% of them appearing once. V was clipped by 0 bases and J by 5 bases, with 11 bases between them. The V gene's germline CDR1 is MNHEY and CDR2 SVGAGI. The CDR3 has 14 amino acids. With regard to this clone: Antigen unknown.

This TCR derives from a man aged 18 to 29 in good health. Some clones in this sample may be carry-over from other donors' samples. The chain couples TRBV6-5 to TRBJ2-7, with no clear D. The sequencing input was naive CD4+ T cells from PBMCs. Subset: CD45RA+ positively selected. For the CDR3, the DNA is TGTGCCAGCAGTTACTCCAGGTTAAGGGACGAGCAGTACTTC. Protein sequence: CASSYSRLRDEQYF.